The 10 T cell receptor beta chains in this list originate from one sample, sequenced in a study of blood T cell repertoires in COVID-19. Clones were sequenced by immunoSEQ multiplex PCR, and TCRdb holds only the in-frame ones, with some missing. The sample has approximately 76,000 clones, over 65% seen once; the top ten hold 35%. Sequencing was carried out using peripheral blood. The source is a woman between 70 and 85 years old with acute or convalescent COVID-19.

The chain is built from TRBV29-1 and TRBJ2-3; 10 bases map to TRBD2. J lost 0 bases, V lost 6 bases, and 6 bases had no gene match. Germline V gene data show CDR1 as SQVTM and CDR2 as ANQGSEA. CDR3 size: 15 residues. CDR3: CSVRTSGLSTDTQYF. CDR3 in DNA: TGCAGCGTAAGGACTAGCGGCCTTAGCACAGATACGCAGTATTTT.

J is TRBJ2-7 and V is TRBV29-1; 10 bases fit TRBD2. Germline CDR1 and CDR2: SQVTM and ANQGSEA. The CDR3 is 13 residues long. J was trimmed by 4 bases and V by 6 bases; bases with no gene match: 6. CDR3: CSVRLAGRYEQYF. CDR3 DNA: TGCAGCGTCCGACTAGCGGGTAGATACGAGCAGTACTTC.

This chain links TRBV15 with TRBJ2-7, with no clear D. V dropped 0 bases and J dropped 0 bases, with 6 bases sitting between them. Germline V gene data show CDR1 as LNHNV and CDR2 as YYDKDF (reference sequence). The CDR3 extends over 14 amino acids. CDR3 sequence (DNA): TGTGCCACCAGCAGAGAGACACACTCCTACGAGCAGTACTTC. Protein product: CATSRETHSYEQYF.

The gene calls are TRBV18 and TRBJ1-5; D possibly corresponds to TRBD1 (6 bases). The ends were cut back, 2 bases at V and 0 bases at J, with 14 bases in the middle. This CDR3 has 17 residues. CDR1 is KGHSH, CDR2 LQKENI, per germline. The CDR3 spells CASSPGTLDYSNQPQHF. CDR3 in DNA: TGTGCCAGCTCACCAGGGACATTAGACTATAGCAATCAGCCCCAGCATTTT.

This clone was counted only a few times. This chain connects TRBV3-1 (or the pseudogene TRBV3-2) to TRBJ1-1; D unresolved. Trimming removed 8 bases at V and 5 bases at J, with 24 bases between. CDR1 and CDR2 (germline): LGHDT, YNNKEL (reference sequence). CDR3 length: 16 amino acids. CDR3 sequence: CASQVGVAGRGTEAFF. The CDR3 bases are TGTGCCAGCCAAGTCGGGGTGGCAGGCCGCGGGACTGAAGCTTTCTTT.

The table lists this clone with a count of one. The genes are TRBV19 and TRBJ1-6; TRBD1 matches 12 bases. The junction had 4 bases not matched to a gene; V was cut back by 6 bases and J by 7 bases. This CDR3 has 15 residues. Germline assignment: CDR1 LNHDA and CDR2 SQIVND (reference sequence). The CDR3 is CASRPGTGGNSPLHF. The CDR3 coding sequence is TGTGCCAGTAGACCCGGGACAGGGGGCAATTCACCCCTCCACTTT.

There are a few counts of this clone. This chain links TRBV28 with TRBJ1-4; no definite D call. The CDR3 runs to 14 residues. Trimming stripped 3 bases from V and 8 bases from J, with 13 bases between. Germline V gene lookup returns CDR1 MDHEN and CDR2 SYDVKM. The CDR3 region has the DNA TGTGCCAGCAGTTTGATGGGCAGCAGAGAAAAACTGTTTTTT. Its protein is CASSLMGSREKLFF.

CDR3 protein: CAWSGQGGGSGNTIYF. CDR3 in DNA: TGTGCCTGGAGTGGACAGGGAGGTGGCTCTGGAAACACCATATATTTT. The chain has TRBV30 and TRBJ1-3, with 7 nucleotides matching TRBD1. V was pared by 1 base and J by 0 bases, with 6 bases of the junction left unmatched. CDR1 GTSNPN and CDR2 SVGIG come from the germline V gene (reference sequence). This CDR3 has 16 amino acids.

This CDR3 is CSVEGYEAFF. CDR3 in DNA: TGCAGCGTTGAAGGTTATGAAGCTTTCTTT. The chain is built from TRBV29-1 and TRBJ1-1; D remains unclear. CDR1 is SQVTM and CDR2 is ANQGSEA in the germline V gene. The CDR3 runs 10 residues. V gave up 1 base and J gave up 7 bases, with 4 bases separating them.

The chain carries TRBV6-1 and TRBJ1-6; D perhaps matches TRBD1 (6 bases). Between the trimmed V and J ends, which lost 3 bases and 5 bases, there was a span of 8 bases. Germline CDR1 MNHNS, CDR2 SASEGT. CDR3 size: 14 residues. CDR3 bases: TGTGCCAGCAGTGACAGGGGTAATAATTCACCCCTCCACTTT. Protein product: CASSDRGNNSPLHF.